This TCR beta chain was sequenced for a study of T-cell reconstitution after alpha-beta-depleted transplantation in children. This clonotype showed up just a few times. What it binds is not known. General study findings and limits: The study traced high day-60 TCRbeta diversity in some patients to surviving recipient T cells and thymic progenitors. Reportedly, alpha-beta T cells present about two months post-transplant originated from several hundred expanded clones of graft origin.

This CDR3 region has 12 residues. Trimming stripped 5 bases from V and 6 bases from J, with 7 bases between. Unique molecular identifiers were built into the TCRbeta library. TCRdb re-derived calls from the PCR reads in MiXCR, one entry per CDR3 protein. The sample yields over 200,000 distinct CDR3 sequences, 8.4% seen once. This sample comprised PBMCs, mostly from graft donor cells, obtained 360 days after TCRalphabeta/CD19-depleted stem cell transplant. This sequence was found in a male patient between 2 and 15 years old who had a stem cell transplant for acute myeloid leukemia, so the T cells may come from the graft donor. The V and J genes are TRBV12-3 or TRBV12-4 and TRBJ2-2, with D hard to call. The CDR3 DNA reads TGTGCCAGCAGTCGAGCTTCCGGGGAGCTGTTTTTT. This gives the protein CASSRASGELFF.